The rows below give T cell receptor beta chains drawn from one sample of a study of T-cell memory formation after mild COVID-19. TCRdb redid the calling of the 5' RACE reads with MiXCR, one entry per CDR3 protein. The sample holds 450,000 to 650,000 distinct CDR3 sequences, less than 25% seen once. The sample comprised PBMCs or a T cell subset sorted from them (not recorded which). These receptors were collected from an adult woman who had mild COVID-19 (a few samples of this study predate the infection). Cell type and time point are not known. Both conserved end residues are part of each CDR3.

>TRBV19|TRBJ2-1|16
CASSPRMRGDDNEQFF
>TRBV16|TRBJ1-5|18
CASSQLEAGPDSNQPQHF
>TRBV3-1|TRBJ2-7|18
CASSQQGLAGGPKDEQYF
>TRBV6-2/TRBV6-3|TRBJ1-4|12
CASSSTNEKLFF
>TRBV4-3|TRBJ1-2|15
CASSQVGTGENGYTF
>TRBV6-5|TRBJ2-7|15
CASSSTSGAAYEQYF
>TRBV5-4|TRBJ2-5|16
CASSLEGQRGGKTQYF
>TRBV4-1|TRBJ1-1|15
CASSLPGVGNTEAFF
>TRBV29-1|TRBJ2-1|11
CSTGGVDEQFF
>TRBV7-8|TRBJ2-1|18
CASSSTRGGRARGNEQFF
>TRBV27|TRBJ1-2|15
CASSLSTGHLYGYTF
>TRBV20-1|TRBJ2-7|13
CSASSPSPYEQYF
>TRBV5-1|TRBJ2-5|12
CASSLFQETQYF
>TRBV12-3/TRBV12-4|TRBJ1-1|14
CASSFPTANTEAFF
>TRBV2|TRBJ2-5|15
CASRGQGVVEETQYF
>TRBV7-9|TRBJ2-3|14
CASSSPGGKNTQYF
>TRBV18|TRBJ2-3|12
CASCHSTDTQYF
>TRBV18|TRBJ1-6|15
CASSNSAGRESPLHF
>TRBV20-1|TRBJ2-7|14
CSAEGTSNSYEQYF
>TRBV12-3/TRBV12-4|TRBJ2-1|17
CASSFPGTSGGGNEQFF